This T cell receptor beta chain was sequenced in a study of blood T cell repertoires in COVID-19. After removal of 6 bases from V and 1 base from J, the junction contained 8 bases not matched to a gene. The CDR3 has 17 amino acids. Germline V lookup: CDR1 SEHNR, CDR2 FQNEAQ (reference sequence). TCRdb's table, derived via immunoSEQ multiplex PCR, lists solely in-frame clones and lacks some. The sample comprises 25,000 to 30,000 clones, about 91% of which are singletons, and over 2% rests with the top ten. Sequenced sample: peripheral blood. This rearrangement joins TRBV7-9 to TRBJ2-2; TRBD2 matches at 10 bases. This TCR came from a man aged 45-60 years with active COVID-19. The CDR3 sequence is CASSYIRTSGNTGELFF. Written as DNA, the CDR3 is TGTGCCAGCAGTTATATCCGGACTAGCGGGAACACCGGGGAGCTGTTTTTT.